The next 3 T cell receptor beta chains were all read from a single sample in a study of T cell repertoires in cytomegalovirus infection (dated by TCRdb to the late 2010s). TCRdb records Illumina HiSeq 1500 as the sequencer. TCRdb took the public reads, trimmed them with fastp at Q25, ran MiXCR for clone calling and kept in-frame beta chains. Under each unique CDR3 protein, matching rows form one entry showing the most common genes and DNA. This sample gives 150,000 to 200,000 distinct CDR3 sequences in total; about 21% of them show up just once. Roughly 2.9% of the sample goes to the ten largest clones. Sequenced sample: PBMCs. These receptors were obtained from a human donor in good health (CMV status not recorded). Some clones in this sample may be carry-over from other donors' samples.

The chain recombines TRBV20-1 with TRBJ2-1, with 7 bases lining up with TRBD2. This CDR3 is 15 amino acids long. CDR1 is DFQATT, CDR2 SNEGSKA, per germline (reference sequence). V dropped 0 bases and J dropped 2; count of bases not matched to a gene: 4. The CDR3 nucleotides read TGCAGTGCTAGAGATCCCCTAGCGGCCTACAATGAGCAGTTCTTC. As protein: CSARDPLAAYNEQFF.

Worth noting for this clonotype: A much larger clone differs from this one at a single base, so this may be a read error. The chain recombines TRBV7-2 with TRBJ2-7; D is unclear. V lost 5 bases and J lost 3, with 11 bases in between. The germline V gene encodes CDR1 SGHTA and CDR2 FQGNSA. The CDR3 sequence is 13 residues long. CDR3 amino acids: CASSPQRSYEQYF. Written as DNA, the CDR3 is TGTGCCAGCAGCCCCCAACGTAGCTACGAGCAGTACTTC.

The rearrangement uses TRBV4-1 and TRBJ2-7, with 15 bases fitting TRBD2. Trimming took 4 bases from V and 6 from J; bases not matched to a gene: 7. The length of the CDR3 is 16 residues. Per germline, CDR1 MGHRA and CDR2 YSYEKL. In nucleotides, the CDR3 is TGCGCCAGCAGCCCCGGACTAGCGGGGGGGTCTGGCGAGCAGTACTTC. Translating it yields CASSPGLAGGSGEQYF.